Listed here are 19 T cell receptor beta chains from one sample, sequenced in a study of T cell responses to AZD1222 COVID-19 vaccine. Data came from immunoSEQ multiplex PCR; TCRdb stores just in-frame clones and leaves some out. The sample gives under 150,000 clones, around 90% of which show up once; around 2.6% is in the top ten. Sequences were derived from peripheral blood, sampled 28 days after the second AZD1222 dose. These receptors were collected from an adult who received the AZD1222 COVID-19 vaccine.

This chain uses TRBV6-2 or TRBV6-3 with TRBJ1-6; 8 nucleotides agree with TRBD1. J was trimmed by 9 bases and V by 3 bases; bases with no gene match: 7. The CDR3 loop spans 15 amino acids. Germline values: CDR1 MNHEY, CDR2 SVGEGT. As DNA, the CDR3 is TGTGCCAGCAGTTATTGGCAGGGGGCAGTTTCACCCCTCCACTTT. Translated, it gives CASSYWQGAVSPLHF.

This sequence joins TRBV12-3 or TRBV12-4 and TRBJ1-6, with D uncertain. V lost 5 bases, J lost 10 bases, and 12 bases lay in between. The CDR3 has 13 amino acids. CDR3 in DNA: TGTGCCAGCAGTCCTAAAACCCGATCACCCCTCCACTTT. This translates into CASSPKTRSPLHF.

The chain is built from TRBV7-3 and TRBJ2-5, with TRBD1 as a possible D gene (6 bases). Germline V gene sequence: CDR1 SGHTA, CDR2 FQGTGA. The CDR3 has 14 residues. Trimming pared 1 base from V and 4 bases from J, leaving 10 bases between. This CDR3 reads CASSLRGHGETQYF. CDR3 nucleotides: TGTGCCAGCAGCTTAAGGGGACATGGAGAGACCCAGTACTTC.

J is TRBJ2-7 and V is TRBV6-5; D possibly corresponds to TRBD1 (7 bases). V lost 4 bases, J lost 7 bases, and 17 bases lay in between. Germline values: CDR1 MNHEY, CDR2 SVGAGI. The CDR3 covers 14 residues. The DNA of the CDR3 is TGTGCCAGCAGTTCGACAGGGAGAGGGGGGGAGCAGTACTTC. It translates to CASSSTGRGGEQYF.

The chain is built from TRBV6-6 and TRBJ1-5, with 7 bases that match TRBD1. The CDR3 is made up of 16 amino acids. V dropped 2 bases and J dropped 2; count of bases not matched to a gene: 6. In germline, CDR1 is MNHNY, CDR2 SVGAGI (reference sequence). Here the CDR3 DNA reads TGTGCCAGCAGTTACCTCCGACAGGGCGGCAATCAGCCCCAGCATTTT. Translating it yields CASSYLRQGGNQPQHF.

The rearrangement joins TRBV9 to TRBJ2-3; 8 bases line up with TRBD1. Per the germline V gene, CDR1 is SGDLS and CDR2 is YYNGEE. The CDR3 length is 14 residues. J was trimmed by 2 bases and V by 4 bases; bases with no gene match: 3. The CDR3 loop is CASSPGQVTDTQYF. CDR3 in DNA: TGTGCCAGCAGCCCGGGACAGGTCACAGATACGCAGTATTTT.

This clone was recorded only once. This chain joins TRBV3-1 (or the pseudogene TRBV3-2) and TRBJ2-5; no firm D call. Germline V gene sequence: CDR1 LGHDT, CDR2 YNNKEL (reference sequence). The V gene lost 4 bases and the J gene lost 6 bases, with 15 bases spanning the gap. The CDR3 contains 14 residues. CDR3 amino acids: CASSPYPVGQTQYF. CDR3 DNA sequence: TGTGCCAGCAGCCCCTATCCAGTAGGACAGACCCAGTACTTC.

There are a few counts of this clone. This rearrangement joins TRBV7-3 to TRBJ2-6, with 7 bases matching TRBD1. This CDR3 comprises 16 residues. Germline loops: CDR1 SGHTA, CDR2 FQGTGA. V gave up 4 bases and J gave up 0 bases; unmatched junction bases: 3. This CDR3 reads CASSSGGYSGANVLTF. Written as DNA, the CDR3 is TGTGCCAGCAGCTCAGGGGGTTACTCTGGGGCCAACGTCCTGACTTTC.

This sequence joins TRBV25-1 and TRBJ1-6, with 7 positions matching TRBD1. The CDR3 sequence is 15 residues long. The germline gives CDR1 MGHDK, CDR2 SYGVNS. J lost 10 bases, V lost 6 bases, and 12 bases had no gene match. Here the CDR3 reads CASRGQVRETSPLHF. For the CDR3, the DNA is TGTGCCAGCAGAGGACAGGTCAGGGAGACGTCACCCCTCCACTTT.

CDR3 sequence (DNA): TGTGCCAGCTCACAAGGACCACTAGATCAGCCCCAGCATTTT. Translating gives CASSQGPLDQPQHF. The chain combines TRBV18 with TRBJ1-5; D unresolved. Germline lookup yields CDR1 KGHSH and CDR2 LQKENI. The germline V and J ends were trimmed by 4 bases and 5 bases, with 12 bases remaining between them. The CDR3 is 14 amino acids.

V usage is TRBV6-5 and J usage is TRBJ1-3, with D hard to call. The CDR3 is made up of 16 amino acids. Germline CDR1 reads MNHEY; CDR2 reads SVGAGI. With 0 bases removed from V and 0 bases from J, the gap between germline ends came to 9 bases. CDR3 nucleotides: TGTGCCAGCAGTTACTCCCGGGAACGCTCTGGAAACACCATATATTTT. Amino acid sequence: CASSYSRERSGNTIYF.

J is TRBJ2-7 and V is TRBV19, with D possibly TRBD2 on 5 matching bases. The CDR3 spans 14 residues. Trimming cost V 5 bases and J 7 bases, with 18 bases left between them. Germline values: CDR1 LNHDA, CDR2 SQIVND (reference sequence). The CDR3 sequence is CASSQSGPVGEQYF. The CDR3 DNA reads TGTGCCAGTAGTCAAAGCGGCCCGGTGGGGGAGCAGTACTTC.

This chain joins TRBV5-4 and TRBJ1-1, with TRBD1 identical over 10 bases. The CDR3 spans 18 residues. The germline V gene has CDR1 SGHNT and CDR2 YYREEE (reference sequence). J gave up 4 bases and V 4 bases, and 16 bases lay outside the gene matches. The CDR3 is CASSSTISGTGVGTEAFF. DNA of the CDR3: TGTGCCAGCAGCAGTACCATCTCCGGGACAGGGGTAGGCACTGAAGCTTTCTTT.

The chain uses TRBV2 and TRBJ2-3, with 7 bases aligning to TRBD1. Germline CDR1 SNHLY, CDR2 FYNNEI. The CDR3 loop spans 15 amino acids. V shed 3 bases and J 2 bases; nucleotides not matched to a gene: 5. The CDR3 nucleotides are TGTGCCAGCAGTGAGGACAGGTTGGACACAGATACGCAGTATTTT. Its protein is CASSEDRLDTDTQYF.

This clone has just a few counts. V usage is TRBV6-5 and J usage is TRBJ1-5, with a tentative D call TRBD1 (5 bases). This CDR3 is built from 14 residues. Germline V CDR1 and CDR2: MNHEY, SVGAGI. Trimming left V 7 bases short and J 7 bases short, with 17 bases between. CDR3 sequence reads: CASTQGWQPQPQHF. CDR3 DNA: TGTGCCAGCACCCAGGGTTGGCAGCCCCAGCCCCAGCATTTT.

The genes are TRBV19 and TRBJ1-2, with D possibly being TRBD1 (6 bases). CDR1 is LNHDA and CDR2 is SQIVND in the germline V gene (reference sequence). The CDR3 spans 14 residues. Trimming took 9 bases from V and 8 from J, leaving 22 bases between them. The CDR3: CASSLQGLVGGYTF. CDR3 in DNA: TGTGCCAGCAGCCTACAGGGTTTGGTCGGCGGCTACACCTTC.

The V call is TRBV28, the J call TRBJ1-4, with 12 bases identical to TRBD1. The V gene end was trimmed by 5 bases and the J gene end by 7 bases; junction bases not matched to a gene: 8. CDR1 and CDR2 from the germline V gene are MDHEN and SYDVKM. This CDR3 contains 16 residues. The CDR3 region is CASSDGTGGRSEKLFF. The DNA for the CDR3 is TGTGCCAGCAGTGACGGGACAGGGGGCCGAAGTGAAAAACTGTTTTTT.

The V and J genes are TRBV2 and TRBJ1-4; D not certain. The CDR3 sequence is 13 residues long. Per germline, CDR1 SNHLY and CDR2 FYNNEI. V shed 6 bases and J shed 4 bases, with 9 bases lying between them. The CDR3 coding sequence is TGTGCCAGCAGGGGGAGTTATAATGAAAAACTGTTTTTT. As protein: CASRGSYNEKLFF.

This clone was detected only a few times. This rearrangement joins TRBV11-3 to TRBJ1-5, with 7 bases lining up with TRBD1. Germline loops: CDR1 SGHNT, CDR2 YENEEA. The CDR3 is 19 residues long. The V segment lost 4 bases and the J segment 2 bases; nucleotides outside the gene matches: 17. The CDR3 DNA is TGTGCCAGCAGCTCTGATAGCCAGGGGGAAGGGGTGCGCAATCAGCCCCAGCATTTT. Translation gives CASSSDSQGEGVRNQPQHF.